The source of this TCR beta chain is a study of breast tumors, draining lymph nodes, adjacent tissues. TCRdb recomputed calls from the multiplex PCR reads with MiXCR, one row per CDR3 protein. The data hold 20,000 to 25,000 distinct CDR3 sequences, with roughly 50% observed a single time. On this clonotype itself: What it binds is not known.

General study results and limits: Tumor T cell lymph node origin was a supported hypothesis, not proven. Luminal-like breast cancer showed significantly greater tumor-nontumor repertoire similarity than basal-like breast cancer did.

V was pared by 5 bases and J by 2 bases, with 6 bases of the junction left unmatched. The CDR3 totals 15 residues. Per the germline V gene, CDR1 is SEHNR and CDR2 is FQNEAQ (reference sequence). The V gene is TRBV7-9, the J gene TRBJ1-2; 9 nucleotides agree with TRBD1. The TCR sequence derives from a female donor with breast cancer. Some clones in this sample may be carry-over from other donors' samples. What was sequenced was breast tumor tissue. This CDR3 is CASSPGTGLNYGYTF. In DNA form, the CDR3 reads TGTGCCAGCAGCCCCGGGACAGGGCTAAACTATGGCTACACCTTC.